Listed here are 19 T cell receptor beta chains from one sample, sequenced in a study of TIL therapy for anti-PD-1-resistant metastatic lung cancer. Time point described: pre-treatment sample, taken before nivolumab and TIL therapy. This was the immunoSEQ v3 assay. Measured with immunoSEQ multiplex PCR; TCRdb has only the in-frame clones, and not every one. The sample yields around 30,000 clones, about 70% seen once. The sequenced sample was blood, obtained at baseline. Receptors originate from a woman aged 30 to 85 with non-small cell lung cancer.

V and J are TRBV4-2 and TRBJ2-1; tentative D call: TRBD2 (5 bases). The CDR3 runs 16 residues. The V gene lost 6 bases and the J gene lost 8 bases, with 23 bases spanning the gap. Per germline, CDR1 LGHNA and CDR2 YNFKEQ. The CDR3 here is CASRGAEHTGSDEQFF. Written as DNA, the CDR3 is TGTGCCAGCAGGGGAGCAGAGCATACCGGTAGCGATGAGCAGTTCTTC.

This clone was detected only a few times. V gene TRBV28 combines with J gene TRBJ1-5, with TRBD1 matching 7 bases. Trimming took 6 bases from V and 5 from J; bases not matched to a gene: 10. The germline V gene has CDR1 MDHEN and CDR2 SYDVKM. This CDR3 is 15 amino acids long. CDR3 in DNA: TGTGCCAGCAGAGGCGGGACAGCTAATCATCAGCCCCAGCATTTT. Its translation is CASRGGTANHQPQHF.

This chain links TRBV12-5 with TRBJ2-3; D is ambiguous. The CDR3 contains 13 residues. Trimming shortened V by 1 base and J by 4 bases, and 6 bases separated the two germline ends. Germline V gives CDR1 LGHNT, CDR2 FRNRAP. The CDR3 nucleotides read TGTGCTAGTGGTTTGGACGAGTCAGATACGCAGTATTTT. Translation: CASGLDESDTQYF.

The chain has TRBV19 and TRBJ2-3; D is unclear. Germline V gene data show CDR1 as LNHDA and CDR2 as SQIVND (reference sequence). V lost 3 bases to trimming and J lost 4 bases, with 11 bases between them. There are 14 residues in the CDR3. For the CDR3, the DNA is TGTGCCAGTAGTATCAGTATTTCCGCAGATACGCAGTATTTT. This codes for CASSISISADTQYF.

The chain recombines TRBV4-1 with TRBJ2-7; 11 positions match TRBD2. The CDR3 is 15 residues long. V shed 5 bases and J 6 bases; nucleotides not matched to a gene: 9. In germline, CDR1 is MGHRA, CDR2 YSYEKL. CDR3 DNA: TGCGCCAGCAGCAACTTACTAGCGGGAGCTTCCGAGCAGTACTTC. Translation: CASSNLLAGASEQYF.

The CDR3 region has the DNA TGCAGCGTTGAAGAGGGCAGGGTATGGCAAGGGGACTACGAGCAGTACTTC. Translated, it gives CSVEEGRVWQGDYEQYF. This rearrangement joins TRBV29-1 to TRBJ2-7; D perhaps matches TRBD1 (5 bases). The V end was cut by 0 bases, the J end by 3 bases, with 21 bases between. Germline V gene lookup returns CDR1 SQVTM and CDR2 ANQGSEA. The CDR3 totals 17 residues.

This clone was found once. The chain couples TRBV18 to TRBJ1-1; 9 positions match TRBD1. CDR3 length: 16 residues. Germline V gene sequence: CDR1 KGHSH, CDR2 LQKENI. J was trimmed by 6 bases and V by 2 bases; bases with no gene match: 10. This CDR3 reads CASSPSGGTGSAEAFF. CDR3 in DNA: TGTGCCAGCTCACCAAGTGGAGGGACAGGGTCTGCTGAAGCTTTCTTT.

V usage is TRBV12-2 and J usage is TRBJ2-4; the table gives TRBD2 as D, unverified against the DNA. TRBV12-2 is a known pseudogene. CDR3 length equals 18 residues. CDR3 in amino acids: CASRLRFRTSGKEDIQYF. The CDR3 nucleotides read TGTGCAAGTCGCTTAAGATTTCGGACTAGCGGGAAGGAGGACATTCAGTACTTC.

This chain connects TRBV6-1 to TRBJ2-7; D may be TRBD1 (5 bases). This CDR3 contains 13 residues. CDR1 MNHNS and CDR2 SASEGT come from the germline V gene. V lost 7 bases and J 2 bases, leaving 12 bases between the germline ends. The CDR3 nucleotides read TGTGCCAGCAAAAGGAGCAGGGCCTACGAGCAGTACTTC. Amino acid sequence: CASKRSRAYEQYF.

The genes are TRBV9 and TRBJ1-6; 7 nucleotides agree with TRBD1. With V trimmed by 3 bases and J by 7 bases, 7 bases remained unmatched. The CDR3 runs to 15 residues. CDR1 and CDR2 (germline): SGDLS, YYNGEE. The CDR3: CASSADRARNSPLHF. The CDR3 DNA reads as TGTGCCAGCAGCGCTGACAGGGCTCGGAATTCACCCCTCCACTTT.

This chain joins TRBV6-5 and TRBJ1-1; D remains ambiguous. Trimming left V 2 bases short and J 8 bases short, with 9 bases between. This CDR3 has 12 residues. Germline CDR1 and CDR2: MNHEY and SVGAGI. The DNA for the CDR3 is TGTGCCAGCAGTTACCTTTCAGGAGAAGCTTTCTTT. Translating it yields CASSYLSGEAFF.

The chain has TRBV5-6 and TRBJ2-1; possible D gene TRBD2, 5 bases. V lost 5 bases and J 0 bases, leaving 12 bases between the germline ends. Germline CDR1 reads SGHDT; CDR2 reads YYEEEE. This CDR3 has 15 amino acids. CDR3 loop: CASSFKRSSYNEQFF. CDR3 bases: TGTGCCAGCAGTTTTAAGCGGAGCTCCTACAATGAGCAGTTCTTC. Combining the CDR3 with reference TRBV5-6 and TRBJ2-1 gives the whole variable domain DAGVTQSPTHLIKTRGQQVTLRCSPKSGHDTVSWYQQALGQGPQFIFQYYEEEERQRGNFPDRFSGHQFPNYSSELNVNALLLGDSALYLCASSFKRSSYNEQFFGPGTRLTVL.

The chain has TRBV5-1 and TRBJ1-1; no clear D. The CDR3 has 15 residues. The germline gives CDR1 SGHRS, CDR2 YFSETQ. The germline V and J ends were trimmed by 0 bases and 1 base, with 10 bases remaining between them. In DNA, the CDR3 is TGCGCCAGCAGCTTGGATGGCGTTACGAACACTGAAGCTTTCTTT. Its translation: CASSLDGVTNTEAFF.

The rearrangement joins TRBV25-1 to TRBJ2-1, with 11 bases lining up with TRBD1. CDR1 and CDR2 (germline): MGHDK, SYGVNS. The CDR3 spans 17 residues. After removal of 3 bases from V and 8 bases from J, the junction contained 12 bases not matched to a gene. CDR3 DNA: TGTGCCAGCAGTGACATCCCACCGGGACAGGGGGTATATGAGCAGTTCTTC. Its protein product is CASSDIPPGQGVYEQFF.

This clone has only a few counts. This chain connects TRBV7-9 to TRBJ2-7, with 10 bases aligning to TRBD2. V lost 4 bases to trimming and J lost 6 bases; unmatched junction nucleotides: 3. The germline V gene encodes CDR1 SEHNR and CDR2 FQNEAQ (reference sequence). The CDR3 loop spans 13 amino acids. CDR3 bases: TGTGCCAGCAGCTCTAGCGGGAGAAGCGAGCAGTACTTC. Translation gives CASSSSGRSEQYF.

CDR3 sequence (DNA): TGTGCCAGCAGCTTGTTGGGACCAAACACAGATACGCAGTATTTT. Protein product: CASSLLGPNTDTQYF. This chain joins TRBV5-6 and TRBJ2-3, with D perhaps being TRBD1 or TRBD2 (5 bases each). This CDR3 is 15 amino acids long. V lost 1 base and J lost 2, with 11 bases in between. Germline CDR1 is SGHDT and CDR2 is YYEEEE.

This clone was seen a handful of times. V usage is TRBV2 and J usage is TRBJ2-5; D is unresolved. Per germline, CDR1 SNHLY and CDR2 FYNNEI. With 3 bases removed from V and 2 bases from J, the gap between germline ends came to 7 bases. The length of the CDR3 is 13 residues. This chain's CDR3 is CASSEAEQETQYF. In DNA, the CDR3 is TGTGCCAGCAGTGAGGCAGAACAAGAGACCCAGTACTTC. The full variable domain, in which reference TRBV2 and TRBJ2-5 provide the parts outside the CDR3, is EPEVTQTPSHQVTQMGQEVILRCVPISNHLYFYWYRQILGQKVEFLVSFYNNEISEKSEIFDDQFSVERPDGSNFTLKIRSTKLEDSAMYFCASSEAEQETQYFGPGTRLLVL.

The table lists this clone with a count of one. The chain links TRBV30 to TRBJ1-1; a weak D match, TRBD1 (6 bases). V was clipped by 0 bases and J by 1 base, with 12 bases between them. Germline-derived CDR1 and CDR2 are GTSNPN and SVGIG (reference sequence). The CDR3 spans 15 residues. CDR3 nucleotide sequence: TGTGCCTGGAGTGTAGCGGGACATTCGAACACTGAAGCTTTCTTT. Translated, it gives CAWSVAGHSNTEAFF. The complete variable domain, with remaining parts taken from reference TRBV30 and TRBJ1-1, reads SQTIHQWPATLVQPVGSPLSLECTVEGTSNPNLYWYRQAAGRGLQLLFYSVGIGQISSEVPQNLSASRPQDRQFILSSKKLLLSDSGFYLCAWSVAGHSNTEAFFGQGTRLTVV.

The chain employs TRBV9 and TRBJ2-3; D remains unclear. This CDR3 contains 13 residues. Germline-derived CDR1 and CDR2 are SGDLS and YYNGEE. V lost 0 bases, J lost 6 bases, and 8 bases lay in between. CDR3 sequence: CASSVERSDTQYF. For the CDR3, the DNA is TGTGCCAGCAGCGTAGAAAGGTCGGATACGCAGTATTTT.